This TCR beta chain was obtained from a study of blood T cell repertoires in COVID-19. Study-level background: Specimens from acute and convalescent COVID-19 originated in the United States, Italy and Spain. In each case, the material was cDNA or gDNA derived from T cells, B-cell-depleted T cells, or PBMCs.

The CDR3 consists of 15 residues. From germline, CDR1 is SNHLY and CDR2 FYNNEI. Between the trimmed V and J ends, which lost 6 bases and 1 base, there was a span of 12 bases. Original analysis: For nucleated cells, counts were estimated from reference gene primer amplification. Method: immunoSEQ multiplex PCR; TCRdb's copy keeps in-frame clones and lacks some. That table is the source of V, J and clone size, and D and trimming were worked out from the DNA. The data show about 220,000 clones, more than 65% seen once. This receptor was obtained from a woman of 80 years or more with acute or convalescent COVID-19. Sequencing was performed on peripheral blood. This chain uses TRBV2 with TRBJ2-2; D possibly corresponds to TRBD1 (6 bases). DNA of the CDR3: TGTGCCAGCAGGGGGTCGACAGGGAACACCGGGGAGCTGTTTTTT. Translation gives CASRGSTGNTGELFF.